The 15 T cell receptor beta chains listed next were all sequenced from one sample in a study of T-cell memory formation after mild COVID-19. MiXCR, applied by TCRdb to the 5' RACE reads, yields one record per CDR3 protein. The sample includes about 390,000 distinct CDR3 sequences, approximately 16% seen only once; the top ten take about a fifth. Specimen: PBMCs or a T cell subset sorted from them (not recorded which). The receptors here all came from a man between 18 and 29 years old who had mild COVID-19 (a few samples of this study predate the infection). Cell type and time point are not known.

CDR3 protein: CASSRNMGQGAYGYTF. Here the CDR3 DNA reads TGTGCCAGCAGCCGGAACATGGGACAGGGCGCCTATGGCTACACCTTC. The chain combines TRBV14 with TRBJ1-2; the match to TRBD1 covers 9 bases. Germline loops: CDR1 SGHDN, CDR2 FVKESK. J was trimmed by 4 bases and V by 4 bases; bases with no gene match: 10. The CDR3 spans 16 residues. Looking up the rest from reference TRBV14 and TRBJ1-2 gives the full variable domain: EAGVTQFPSHSVIEKGQTVTLRCDPISGHDNLYWYRRVMGKEIKFLLHFVKESKQDESGMPNNRFLAERTGGTYSTLKVQPAELEDSGVYFCASSRNMGQGAYGYTFGSGTRLTVV.

V gene TRBV7-6 combines with J gene TRBJ1-3; a weak D match, TRBD1 (6 bases). This CDR3 is built from 15 residues. V shed 5 bases and J shed 0 bases, with 11 bases lying between them. The germline V gene has CDR1 SGHVS and CDR2 FNYEAQ. As DNA, the CDR3 is TGTGCCAGCAGCCATTACAGGGACTCTGGAAACACCATATATTTT. The encoded protein is CASSHYRDSGNTIYF.

This clonotype was counted many times. V usage is TRBV4-3 and J usage is TRBJ2-1; D gene unclear. Trimming took 4 bases from V and 0 from J, leaving 10 bases between them. Germline V lookup: CDR1 LGHNA, CDR2 YSLEER. This CDR3 is built from 15 residues. This chain's CDR3 is CASSPQVSSYNEQFF. CDR3 DNA sequence: TGCGCCAGCAGCCCTCAAGTAAGCTCCTACAATGAGCAGTTCTTC.

The chain's CDR3 is CASRTGGEGDYSNQPQHF. The CDR3 nucleotides read TGTGCCAGCAGAACAGGGGGCGAGGGGGATTATAGCAATCAGCCCCAGCATTTT. The chain has TRBV6-4 and TRBJ1-5; 9 bases line up with TRBD1. Germline V CDR1 and CDR2: MRHNA, SNTAGT. The CDR3 is 18 amino acids. J gave up 0 bases and V 6 bases, and 12 bases lay outside the gene matches.

This clonotype was found once. The rearrangement joins TRBV5-1 to TRBJ2-3; tentatively, D is TRBD1 or TRBD2 (5 bases each). V was clipped by 3 bases and J by 4 bases, with 15 bases between them. This CDR3 has 15 residues. The V gene's germline CDR1 is SGHRS and CDR2 YFSETQ. The CDR3 sequence is CASSSVERGADTQYF. The CDR3, as DNA: TGCGCCAGCAGCTCGGTGGAGAGAGGGGCAGATACGCAGTATTTT.

The chain is built from TRBV6-2 or TRBV6-3 and TRBJ2-7, with D unclear. The germline gives CDR1 MNHEY, CDR2 SVGEGT. Trimming removed 3 bases from V and 7 bases from J, with 31 bases in between. The CDR3 extends over 19 amino acids. CDR3 bases: TGTGCCAGCAGTTATTGGTCCGACCGCCAGATTACCCGCCGCTATGAGCAGTACTTC. Its protein product is CASSYWSDRQITRRYEQYF.

This clonotype came up a few times. V is TRBV7-9 and J is TRBJ2-5, with unresolved D. The CDR3 has 14 amino acids. V dropped 7 bases and J dropped 5 bases, with 17 bases sitting between them. The germline V gene encodes CDR1 SEHNR and CDR2 FQNEAQ (reference sequence). As DNA, the CDR3 is TGTGCCAGCACCCCTCTTCTGGCTTGGGAGACCCAGTACTTC. It codes for CASTPLLAWETQYF.

This clonotype was found many times. The rearrangement uses TRBV4-1 and TRBJ2-7; D is undetermined. V was shortened by 5 bases and J by 2 bases, with 13 bases between the two germline ends. The CDR3 is made up of 14 amino acids. In germline, CDR1 is MGHRA, CDR2 YSYEKL. CDR3 bases: TGCGCCAGCAGCTCCGGGCCCCCCGCCTACGAGCAGTACTTC. This sequence encodes CASSSGPPAYEQYF.

V gene TRBV12-3 or TRBV12-4 combines with J gene TRBJ2-7; perhaps TRBD1 as D (5 bases). Deletions cut 1 base from V and 3 bases from J, with 10 bases between. This CDR3 contains 14 residues. The CDR3 loop is CASSLDGADYEQYV. The DNA of the CDR3 is TGTGCCAGCAGTTTAGATGGGGCAGACTACGAGCAGTACGTC.

The chain employs TRBV7-8 and TRBJ2-1; D gene uncertain. The CDR3 has 15 residues. Looked up from germline, CDR1 is SGHVS and CDR2 is FQNEAQ. V lost 7 bases to trimming and J lost 3 bases, with 16 bases between them. As DNA, the CDR3 is TGTGCCAGCACTGGAATCGTGGGCAACTACAATGAGCAGTTCTTC. Its translation is CASTGIVGNYNEQFF. Variable domain in full (rest from reference TRBV7-8 and TRBJ2-1): GAGVSQSPRYKVAKRGQDVALRCDPISGHVSLFWYQQALGQGPEFLTYFQNEAQLDKSGLPSDRFFAERPEGSVSTLKIQRTQQEDSAVYLCASTGIVGNYNEQFFGPGTRLTVL.

This clonotype has just a few counts. This chain connects TRBV24-1 to TRBJ2-1; D perhaps matches TRBD2 (6 bases). The CDR3 is 15 amino acids. The V end lost 4 bases, the J end lost 8 bases, and 17 bases lay between the germline ends. Germline values: CDR1 KGHDR, CDR2 SFDVKD. The CDR3 DNA is TGTGCCACCAGTGACCCCGGGGGACCGGGGGATGAGCAGTTCTTC. Encoded protein: CATSDPGGPGDEQFF.

In this sample, this clonotype turned up a few times. V gene TRBV5-1 combines with J gene TRBJ2-7, with 11 bases lining up with TRBD2. Germline CDR1 reads SGHRS; CDR2 reads YFSETQ. This CDR3 is built from 14 residues. V shed 2 bases and J 6 bases; nucleotides not matched to a gene: 4. This chain's CDR3 is CASSLSLAGGEQYF. Written as DNA, the CDR3 is TGCGCCAGCAGCTTAAGTCTAGCGGGGGGCGAGCAGTACTTC.

The chain recombines TRBV5-6 with TRBJ2-7; TRBD1 matches 7 bases. The germline V gene encodes CDR1 SGHDT and CDR2 YYEEEE. V lost 4 bases and J lost 6; bases outside the gene matches: 16. CDR3 length: 16 amino acids. CDR3: CASSALAGQVFSEQYV. The CDR3 DNA follows: TGTGCCAGCAGCGCCCTCGCCGGACAGGTCTTCTCCGAGCAGTACGTC.

The chain links TRBV27 to TRBJ2-3; 10 bases are shared with TRBD1. Germline CDR1 reads MNHEY; CDR2 reads SMNVEV (reference sequence). The CDR3 has 15 residues. The J segment lost 2 bases and the V segment lost 6 bases, leaving 5 bases of the junction unmatched. DNA for the CDR3: TGTGCCAGCAGGCCGGGGACAGGGGCCACAGATACGCAGTATTTT. It is translated as CASRPGTGATDTQYF.

At least ten counts were recorded for this clonotype. V gene TRBV27 combines with J gene TRBJ2-2; no clear D. In germline, CDR1 is MNHEY, CDR2 SMNVEV (reference sequence). CDR3 length equals 13 residues. V was trimmed by 5 bases and J by 2 bases, leaving 6 bases between them. The CDR3 here is CASSPVNTGELFF. CDR3 nucleotide sequence: TGTGCCAGCAGTCCCGTTAACACCGGGGAGCTGTTTTTT.